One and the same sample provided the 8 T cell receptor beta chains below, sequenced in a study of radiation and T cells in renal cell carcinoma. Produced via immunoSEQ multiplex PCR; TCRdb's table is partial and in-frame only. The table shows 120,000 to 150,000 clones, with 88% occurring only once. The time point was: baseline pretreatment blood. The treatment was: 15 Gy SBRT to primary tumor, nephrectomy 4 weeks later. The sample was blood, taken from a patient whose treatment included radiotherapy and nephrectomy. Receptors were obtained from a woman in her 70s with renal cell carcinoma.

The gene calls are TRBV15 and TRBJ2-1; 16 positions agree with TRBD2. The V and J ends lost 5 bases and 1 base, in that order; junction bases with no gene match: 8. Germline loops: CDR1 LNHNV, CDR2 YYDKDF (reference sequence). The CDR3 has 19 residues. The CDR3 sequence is CATSVSGLAGGPSYNEQFF. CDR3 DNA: TGTGCCACCAGCGTGTCGGGACTAGCGGGGGGGCCGTCCTACAATGAGCAGTTCTTC.

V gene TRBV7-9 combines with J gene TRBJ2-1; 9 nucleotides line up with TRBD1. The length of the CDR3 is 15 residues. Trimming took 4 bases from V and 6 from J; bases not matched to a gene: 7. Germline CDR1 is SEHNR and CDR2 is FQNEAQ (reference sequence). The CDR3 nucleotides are TGTGCCAGCAGCTCCCGGGACAGGGTTTTCAATGAGCAGTTCTTC. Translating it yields CASSSRDRVFNEQFF.

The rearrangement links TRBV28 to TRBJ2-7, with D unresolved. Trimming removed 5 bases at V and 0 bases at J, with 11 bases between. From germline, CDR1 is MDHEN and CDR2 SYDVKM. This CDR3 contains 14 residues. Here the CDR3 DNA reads TGTGCCAGCAGTCAGATGGACGGCTCCTACGAGCAGTACTTC. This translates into CASSQMDGSYEQYF.

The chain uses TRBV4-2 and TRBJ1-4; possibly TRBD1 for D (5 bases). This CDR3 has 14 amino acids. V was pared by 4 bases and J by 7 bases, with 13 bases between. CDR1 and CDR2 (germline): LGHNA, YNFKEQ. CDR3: CASSLRTQGEKLFF. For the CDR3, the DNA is TGTGCCAGCAGCCTACGGACCCAGGGTGAAAAACTGTTTTTT.

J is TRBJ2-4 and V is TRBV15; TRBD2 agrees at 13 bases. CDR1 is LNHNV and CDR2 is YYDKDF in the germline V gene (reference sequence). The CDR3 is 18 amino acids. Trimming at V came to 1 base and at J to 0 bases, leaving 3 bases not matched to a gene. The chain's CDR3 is CATSRGGLAGVAKNIQYF. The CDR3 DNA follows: TGTGCCACCAGCAGAGGCGGACTAGCGGGGGTAGCCAAAAACATTCAGTACTTC.

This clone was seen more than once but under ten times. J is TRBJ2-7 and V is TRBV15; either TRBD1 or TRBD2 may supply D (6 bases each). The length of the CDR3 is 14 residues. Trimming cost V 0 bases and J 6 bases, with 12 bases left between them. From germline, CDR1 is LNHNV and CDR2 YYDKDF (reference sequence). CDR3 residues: CATSREGGQSEQYF. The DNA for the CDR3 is TGTGCCACCAGCAGAGAGGGGGGCCAAAGCGAGCAGTACTTC.

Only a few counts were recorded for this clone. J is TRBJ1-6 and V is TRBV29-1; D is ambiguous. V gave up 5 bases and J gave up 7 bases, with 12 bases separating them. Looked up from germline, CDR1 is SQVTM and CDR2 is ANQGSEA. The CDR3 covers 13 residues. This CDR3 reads CSVRDSSNSPLHF. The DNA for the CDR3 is TGCAGCGTTCGCGACTCCTCGAATTCACCCCTCCACTTT.

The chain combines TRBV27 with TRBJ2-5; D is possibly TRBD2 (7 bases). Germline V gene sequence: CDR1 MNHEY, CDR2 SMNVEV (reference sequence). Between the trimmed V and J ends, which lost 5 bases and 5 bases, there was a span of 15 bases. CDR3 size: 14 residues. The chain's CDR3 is CASSAWGGLETQYF. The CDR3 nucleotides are TGTGCCAGCAGTGCATGGGGGGGCCTTGAGACCCAGTACTTC.